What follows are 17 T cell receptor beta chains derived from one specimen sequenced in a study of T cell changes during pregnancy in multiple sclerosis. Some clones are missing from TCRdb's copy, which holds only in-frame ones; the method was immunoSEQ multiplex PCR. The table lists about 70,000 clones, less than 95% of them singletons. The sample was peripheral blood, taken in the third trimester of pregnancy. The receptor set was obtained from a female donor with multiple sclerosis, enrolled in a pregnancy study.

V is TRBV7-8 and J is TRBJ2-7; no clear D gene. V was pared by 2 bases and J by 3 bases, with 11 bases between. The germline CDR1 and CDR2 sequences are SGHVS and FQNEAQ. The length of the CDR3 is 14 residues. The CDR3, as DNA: TGTGCCAGCAGCTTACGACTCCAACTCTACGAGCAGTACTTC. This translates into CASSLRLQLYEQYF.

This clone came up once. CDR3 sequence: CASSYGQTYEQYF. CDR3 DNA: TGTGCCAGCAGTTACGGACAGACCTACGAGCAGTACTTC. The V call is TRBV6-5, the J call TRBJ2-7, with D possibly being TRBD1 (6 bases). Trimming removed 2 bases from V and 2 bases from J, with 7 bases in between. This CDR3 spans 13 amino acids. Germline V gives CDR1 MNHEY, CDR2 SVGAGI.

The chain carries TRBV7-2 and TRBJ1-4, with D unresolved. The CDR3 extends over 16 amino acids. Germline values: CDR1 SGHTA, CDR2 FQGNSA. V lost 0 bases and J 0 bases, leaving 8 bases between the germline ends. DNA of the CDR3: TGTGCCAGCAGCTTAGCTGGAGGTTCAACTAATGAAAAACTGTTTTTT. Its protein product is CASSLAGGSTNEKLFF.

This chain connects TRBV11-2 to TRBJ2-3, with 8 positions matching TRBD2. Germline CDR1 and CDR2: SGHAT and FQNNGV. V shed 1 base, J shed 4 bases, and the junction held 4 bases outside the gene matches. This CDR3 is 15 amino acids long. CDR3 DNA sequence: TGTGCCAGCAGCTTAGGCTTGCGGGGGGCAGATACGCAGTATTTT. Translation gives CASSLGLRGADTQYF. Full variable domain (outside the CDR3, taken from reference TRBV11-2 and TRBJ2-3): EAGVAQSPRYKIIEKRQSVAFWCNPISGHATLYWYQQILGQGPKLLIQFQNNGVVDDSQLPKDRFSAERLKGVDSTLKIQPAKLEDSAVYLCASSLGLRGADTQYFGPGTRLTVL.

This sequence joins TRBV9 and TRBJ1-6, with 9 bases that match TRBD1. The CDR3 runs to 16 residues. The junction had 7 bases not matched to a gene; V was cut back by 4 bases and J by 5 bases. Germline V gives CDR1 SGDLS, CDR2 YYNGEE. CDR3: CASSTDRGSDNSPLHF. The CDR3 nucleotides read TGTGCCAGCAGCACAGACAGGGGGAGCGATAATTCACCCCTCCACTTT.

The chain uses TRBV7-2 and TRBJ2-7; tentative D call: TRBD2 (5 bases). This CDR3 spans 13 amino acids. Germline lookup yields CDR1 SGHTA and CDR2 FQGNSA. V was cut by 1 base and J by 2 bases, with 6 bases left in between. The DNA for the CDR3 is TGTGCCAGCAGCTTAGGGGAGACCTACGAGCAGTACTTC. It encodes CASSLGETYEQYF. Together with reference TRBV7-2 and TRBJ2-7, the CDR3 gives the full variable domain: GAGVSQSPSNKVTEKGKDVELRCDPISGHTALYWYRQSLGQGLEFLIYFQGNSAPDKSGLPSDRFSAERTGGSVSTLTIQRTQQEDSAVYLCASSLGETYEQYFGPGTRLTVT.

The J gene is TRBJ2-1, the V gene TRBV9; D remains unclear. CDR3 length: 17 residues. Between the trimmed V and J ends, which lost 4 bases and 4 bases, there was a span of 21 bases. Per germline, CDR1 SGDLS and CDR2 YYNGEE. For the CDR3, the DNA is TGTGCCAGCAGCCCCGTGGGTCTAGGCCTCTTATACAATGAGCAGTTCTTC. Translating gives CASSPVGLGLLYNEQFF.

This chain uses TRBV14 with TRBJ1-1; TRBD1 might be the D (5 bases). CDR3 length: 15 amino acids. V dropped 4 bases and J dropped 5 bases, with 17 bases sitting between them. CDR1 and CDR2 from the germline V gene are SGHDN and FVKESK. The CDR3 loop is CASSPNRWGGTEAFF. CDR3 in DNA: TGTGCCAGCAGCCCGAACCGATGGGGGGGAACTGAAGCTTTCTTT.

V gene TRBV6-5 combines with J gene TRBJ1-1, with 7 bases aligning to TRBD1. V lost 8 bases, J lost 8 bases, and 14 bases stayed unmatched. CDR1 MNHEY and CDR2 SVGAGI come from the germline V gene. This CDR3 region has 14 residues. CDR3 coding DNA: TGTGCCAGCGAGTCGGGGGTGGGGACAGCAGAAGCTTTCTTT. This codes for CASESGVGTAEAFF.

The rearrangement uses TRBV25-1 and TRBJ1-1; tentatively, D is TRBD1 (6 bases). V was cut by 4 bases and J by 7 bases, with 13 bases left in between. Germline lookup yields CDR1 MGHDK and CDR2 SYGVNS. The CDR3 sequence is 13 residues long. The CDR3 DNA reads TGTGCCAGCAGTGTATGGGGGCGGCGTGAAGCTTTCTTT. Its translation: CASSVWGRREAFF. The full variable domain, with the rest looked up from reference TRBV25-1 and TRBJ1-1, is EADIYQTPRYLVIGTGKKITLECSQTMGHDKMYWYQQDPGMELHLIHYSYGVNSTEKGDLSSESTVSRIRTEHFPLTLESARPSHTSQYLCASSVWGRREAFFGQGTRLTVV.

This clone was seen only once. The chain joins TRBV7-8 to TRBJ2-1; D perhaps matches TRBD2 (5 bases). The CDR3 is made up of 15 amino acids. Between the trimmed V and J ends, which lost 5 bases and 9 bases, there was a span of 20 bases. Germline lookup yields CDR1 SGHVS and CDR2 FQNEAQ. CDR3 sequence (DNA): TGTGCCAGCAGCCTTTGGACTGCCAACCCTCGTGAGCAGTTCTTC. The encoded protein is CASSLWTANPREQFF.

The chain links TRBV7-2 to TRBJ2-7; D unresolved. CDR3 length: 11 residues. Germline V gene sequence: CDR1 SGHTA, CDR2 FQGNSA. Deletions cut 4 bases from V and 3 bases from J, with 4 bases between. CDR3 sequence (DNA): TGTGCCAGCAGCTCCCTCTACGAGCAGTACTTC. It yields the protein CASSSLYEQYF.

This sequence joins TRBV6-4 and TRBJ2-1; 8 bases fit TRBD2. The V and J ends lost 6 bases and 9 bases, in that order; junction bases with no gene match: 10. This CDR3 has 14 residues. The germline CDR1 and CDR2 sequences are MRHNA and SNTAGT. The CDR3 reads CASSGTRGGGEQFF. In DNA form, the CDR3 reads TGTGCCAGCAGCGGGACTAGGGGAGGTGGTGAGCAGTTCTTC.

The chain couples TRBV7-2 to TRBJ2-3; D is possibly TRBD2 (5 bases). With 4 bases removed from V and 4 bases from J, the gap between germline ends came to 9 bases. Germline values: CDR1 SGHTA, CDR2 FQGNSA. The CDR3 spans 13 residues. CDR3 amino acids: CASSSPDSDTQYF. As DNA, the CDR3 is TGTGCCAGCAGCTCGCCGGACTCAGATACGCAGTATTTT.

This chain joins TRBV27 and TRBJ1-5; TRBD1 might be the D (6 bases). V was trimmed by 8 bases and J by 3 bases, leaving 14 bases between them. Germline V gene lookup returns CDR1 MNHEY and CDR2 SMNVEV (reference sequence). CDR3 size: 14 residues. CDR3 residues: CASGPGQLNQPQHF. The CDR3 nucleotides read TGTGCCAGCGGGCCGGGACAACTCAATCAGCCCCAGCATTTT.

In nucleotides, the CDR3 is TGCGCCAGCAGCCAAGATCGGACTAGCCTGCAGTATTTT. Amino acid sequence: CASSQDRTSLQYF. The V call is TRBV4-3, the J call TRBJ2-3, with 8 bases lining up with TRBD2. Germline lookup yields CDR1 LGHNA and CDR2 YSLEER. The CDR3 length is 13 residues. With V trimmed by 0 bases and J by 11 bases, 4 bases remained unmatched.

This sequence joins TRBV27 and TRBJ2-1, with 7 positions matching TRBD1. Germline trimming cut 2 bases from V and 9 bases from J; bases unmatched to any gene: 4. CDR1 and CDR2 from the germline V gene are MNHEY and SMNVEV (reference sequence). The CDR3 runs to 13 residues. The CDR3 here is CASSLTWTGEQFF. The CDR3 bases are TGTGCCAGCAGTTTAACCTGGACAGGTGAGCAGTTCTTC.